Below are 20 T cell receptor beta chains sequenced from a single sample in a study of human T cells and chemical hapten exposure. Indicated time point: patch test 1, 2 weeks after DPC sensitization. Treatment in this sample: therapeutic diphenylcyclopropenone sensitization with weekly scalp DPC. TCRdb recomputed calls from the RACE reads with MiXCR, one row per CDR3 protein. Of about 340,000 distinct CDR3 sequences listed, around 6.9% were seen once; the top ten hold 8.4%. Specimen: whole blood, collected in connection with sensitization to the hapten diphenylcyclopropenone (DPC). These receptors all come from a woman under 30 with alopecia areata. Some clones in this sample may be carry-over from other donors' samples.

This clonotype turned up a few times. The gene calls are TRBV6-5 and TRBJ2-7, with D unresolved. The CDR3 sequence is 14 residues long. Germline values: CDR1 MNHEY, CDR2 SVGAGI. V lost 1 base, J lost 4 bases, and 11 bases lay in between. The chain's CDR3 is CASSYLGSGYEQYF. CDR3 coding DNA: TGTGCCAGCAGTTACTTGGGGTCTGGGTACGAGCAGTACTTC.

The chain employs TRBV6-5 and TRBJ1-6, with D unresolved. The germline V gene encodes CDR1 MNHEY and CDR2 SVGAGI. CDR3 size: 17 residues. The V end was cut by 2 bases, the J end by 3 bases, with 14 bases between. CDR3 nucleotide sequence: TGTGCCAGCAGTTACGAAGGCCCGACATTCTATAATTCACCCCTCCACTTT. As protein: CASSYEGPTFYNSPLHF.

As DNA, the CDR3 is TGTGCCAGTAGTATGGTGGGCGTCAAAACCGGGGAGCTGTTTTTT. This gives the protein CASSMVGVKTGELFF. The chain has TRBV19 and TRBJ2-2, with D unresolved. The CDR3 spans 15 residues. Germline-derived CDR1 and CDR2 are LNHDA and SQIVND (reference sequence). V was shortened by 3 bases and J by 5 bases, with 13 bases between the two germline ends.

The V gene is TRBV10-3, the J gene TRBJ2-7, with 8 bases identical to TRBD1. In germline, CDR1 is ENHRY, CDR2 SYGVKD. V lost 7 bases, J lost 1 base, and 6 bases stayed unmatched. This CDR3 is 14 amino acids long. For the CDR3, the DNA is TGTGCCATCAAGAGACAGGGGCGATCCTACGAGCAGTACTTC. Translating gives CAIKRQGRSYEQYF.

There are a few counts of this clonotype. The rearrangement links TRBV2 to TRBJ2-2; the D is unclear. Germline assignment: CDR1 SNHLY and CDR2 FYNNEI. This CDR3 has 15 residues. V lost 7 bases and J 4 bases, leaving 16 bases between the germline ends. The CDR3: CASIEEHSGTGELFF. The CDR3 bases are TGTGCCAGCATCGAGGAACACTCGGGCACCGGGGAGCTGTTTTTT. Full variable domain (missing parts from reference TRBV2 and TRBJ2-2): EPEVTQTPSHQVTQMGQEVILRCVPISNHLYFYWYRQILGQKVEFLVSFYNNEISEKSEIFDDQFSVERPDGSNFTLKIRSTKLEDSAMYFCASIEEHSGTGELFFGEGSRLTVL.

The CDR3: CASSYNLQPREQYF. In DNA form, the CDR3 reads TGTGCCAGCAGTTACAACCTCCAACCGAGGGAGCAGTACTTC. The chain combines TRBV6-5 with TRBJ2-7; D is ambiguous. V shed 2 bases and J shed 7 bases, with 15 bases lying between them. The CDR3 is 14 residues long. The germline V gene encodes CDR1 MNHEY and CDR2 SVGAGI.

This clonotype was detected only a few times. The chain has TRBV11-2 and TRBJ2-1; 9 nucleotides line up with TRBD2. The CDR3 consists of 16 residues. Looked up from germline, CDR1 is SGHAT and CDR2 is FQNNGV. Trimming removed 2 bases from V and 9 bases from J; junction bases left unmatched: 11. CDR3 loop: CASSLLRGGSNGEQFF. CDR3 DNA: TGTGCCAGCAGCTTACTGCGGGGGGGCTCAAATGGTGAGCAGTTCTTC.

The sample holds many counts of this clonotype. V usage is TRBV28 and J usage is TRBJ2-6, with 7 bases identical to TRBD1. After removal of 8 bases from V and 2 bases from J, the junction contained 6 bases not matched to a gene. The CDR3 spans 15 residues. CDR1 is MDHEN and CDR2 is SYDVKM in the germline V gene. As DNA, the CDR3 is TGTGCCAGCGGCCGTCAGGGGGCTGGGGCCAACGTCCTGACTTTC. Translating gives CASGRQGAGANVLTF.

This chain joins TRBV15 and TRBJ1-1; D not resolved. The CDR3 loop spans 15 amino acids. The V gene lost 0 bases and the J gene lost 2 bases, with 10 bases spanning the gap. Germline V gene lookup returns CDR1 LNHNV and CDR2 YYDKDF (reference sequence). The DNA of the CDR3 is TGTGCCACCAGCAGAGATTCGGCAGGCAACACTGAAGCTTTCTTT. Translated, it gives CATSRDSAGNTEAFF.

This clonotype has only a few counts. V usage is TRBV12-3 or TRBV12-4 and J usage is TRBJ2-3; 11 positions match TRBD2. The CDR3 extends over 18 amino acids. J lost 2 bases, V lost 6 bases, and 13 bases had no gene match. The CDR3 bases are TGTGCCAGCAGAGGCCTAGCGGGGGGATCCTTACTCACAGATACGCAGTATTTT. Protein: CASRGLAGGSLLTDTQYF.

This clonotype came up a few times. The rearrangement links TRBV6-2 or TRBV6-3 to TRBJ1-1; D might be TRBD1 (5 bases). This CDR3 spans 13 amino acids. Germline-derived CDR1 and CDR2 are MNHEY and SVGEGT. Trimming left V 6 bases short and J 4 bases short, with 12 bases between. The CDR3 DNA follows: TGTGCCAGCAGAAAAGGAGGGGCCACTGAAGCTTTCTTT. This codes for CASRKGGATEAFF.

The V gene is TRBV3-1, the J gene TRBJ1-2; 7 bases fit TRBD1. CDR3 size: 18 residues. Per germline, CDR1 LGHDT and CDR2 YNNKEL (reference sequence). The ends lost 0 bases at V and 0 bases at J; junction bases unmatched: 10. This CDR3 reads CASSQEDRIHSSNYGYTF. CDR3 nucleotide sequence: TGTGCCAGCAGCCAAGAGGACAGGATCCACTCCTCTAACTATGGCTACACCTTC.

This clonotype was found a few times. The V and J genes are TRBV12-3 or TRBV12-4 and TRBJ1-5; 7 nucleotides line up with TRBD1. Trimming cost V 5 bases and J 3 bases; bases outside gene matches: 7. The CDR3 sequence is 15 residues long. The DNA of the CDR3 is TGTGCCAGCAGTCCGCAGGGGGGGATCAATCAGCCCCAGCATTTT. This encodes CASSPQGGINQPQHF.

This clonotype is deemed medium-sized. This sequence joins TRBV3-1 and TRBJ1-4; 9 bases agree with TRBD1. V was pared by 2 bases and J by 0 bases, with 13 bases of the junction left unmatched. The CDR3 consists of 20 residues. Germline V CDR1 and CDR2: LGHDT, YNNKEL (reference sequence). This chain's CDR3 is CASSQKTGTGNRATNEKLFF. The CDR3 DNA reads as TGTGCCAGCAGCCAAAAGACCGGGACAGGGAACCGTGCAACTAATGAAAAACTGTTTTTT.

This chain connects TRBV6-6 to TRBJ2-3, with 11 bases fitting TRBD2. The CDR3 has 17 amino acids. The germline V gene has CDR1 MNHNY and CDR2 SVGAGI (reference sequence). The V segment lost 3 bases and the J segment 1 base; nucleotides outside the gene matches: 6. The CDR3 sequence is CASSYLAGGPRTDTQYF. The CDR3 region has the DNA TGTGCCAGCAGTTATTTAGCGGGGGGGCCTCGCACAGATACGCAGTATTTT.

The count of this clonotype is one. The chain uses TRBV12-5 and TRBJ1-1; D is possibly TRBD1 (6 bases). This CDR3 comprises 15 residues. Trimming took 3 bases from V and 5 from J, leaving 16 bases between them. Germline CDR1 reads LGHNT; CDR2 reads FRNRAP. The CDR3, as DNA: TGTGCTAGTGGTTTTTGGATTGGGGGCAGAACTGAAGCTTTCTTT. It specifies CASGFWIGGRTEAFF.

This clonotype was seen only a few times. The chain couples TRBV5-1 to TRBJ2-4; TRBD1 matches at 9 bases. Unmatched junction bases numbered 5, after V lost 2 bases and J lost 2 bases. Germline V lookup: CDR1 SGHRS, CDR2 YFSETQ. This CDR3 has 16 residues. Here the CDR3 DNA reads TGCGCCAGCAGCTTTACAGGGGGCCGGACCAAAAACATTCAGTACTTC. Protein: CASSFTGGRTKNIQYF.

This clonotype was recorded at least ten times. V usage is TRBV7-8 and J usage is TRBJ2-3; the D gene could be TRBD1 or TRBD2 (5 bases each). This CDR3 region has 16 residues. CDR1 and CDR2 from the germline V gene are SGHVS and FQNEAQ. V lost 2 bases and J 0 bases, leaving 12 bases between the germline ends. The CDR3 sequence: CASSLNRLASTDTQYF. The CDR3 bases are TGTGCCAGCAGCTTAAACAGGTTAGCGAGCACAGATACGCAGTATTTT. Together with reference TRBV7-8 and TRBJ2-3, the CDR3 gives the full variable domain: GAGVSQSPRYKVAKRGQDVALRCDPISGHVSLFWYQQALGQGPEFLTYFQNEAQLDKSGLPSDRFFAERPEGSVSTLKIQRTQQEDSAVYLCASSLNRLASTDTQYFGPGTRLTVL.

The chain has TRBV5-1 and TRBJ1-6, with D uncertain. Germline assignment: CDR1 SGHRS and CDR2 YFSETQ. Trimming shortened V by 0 bases and J by 7 bases, and 5 bases separated the two germline ends. This CDR3 contains 13 residues. This CDR3 reads CASSLVGNSPLHF. CDR3 DNA: TGCGCCAGCAGCTTGGTCGGCAATTCACCCCTCCACTTT.

This clonotype came up a few times. This chain connects TRBV27 to TRBJ1-3; D is ambiguous. V was pared by 5 bases and J by 0 bases, with 11 bases between. The length of the CDR3 is 15 residues. Germline loops: CDR1 MNHEY, CDR2 SMNVEV (reference sequence). The CDR3 DNA reads as TGTGCCAGCAGTCCCAGACACCACTCTGGAAACACCATATATTTT. Its protein product is CASSPRHHSGNTIYF.